Listed here are 24 T cell receptor beta chains from one sample, sequenced in a study of cytomegalovirus exposure and HLA in healthy donors. PCR primers comprised 60 Vbeta and 13 Jbeta primers. Clones were read by immunoSEQ multiplex PCR, and TCRdb kept only the in-frame ones, dropping some. The sample has about 130,000 clones, roughly 79% seen once. The specimen sequenced was PBMCs. Receptor source: a woman aged 45 to 65 in good health and CMV-seronegative.

The chain carries TRBV25-1 and TRBJ1-5; D is possibly TRBD1 (6 bases). V lost 2 bases and J lost 6, with 11 bases in between. Germline-derived CDR1 and CDR2 are MGHDK and SYGVNS. This CDR3 region has 14 residues. CDR3 residues: CASSETGLIQPQHF. In nucleotides, the CDR3 is TGTGCCAGCAGTGAAACAGGGTTAATTCAGCCCCAGCATTTT.

The genes are TRBV7-8 and TRBJ1-5; D gene uncertain. Looked up from germline, CDR1 is SGHVS and CDR2 is FQNEAQ. With 2 bases removed from V and 3 bases from J, the gap between germline ends came to 11 bases. The length of the CDR3 is 15 residues. The CDR3 region is CASSLTQNNNQPQHF. CDR3 in DNA: TGTGCCAGCAGCTTAACACAGAATAACAATCAGCCCCAGCATTTT. Supplemented by reference TRBV7-8 and TRBJ1-5, the full variable domain reads GAGVSQSPRYKVAKRGQDVALRCDPISGHVSLFWYQQALGQGPEFLTYFQNEAQLDKSGLPSDRFFAERPEGSVSTLKIQRTQQEDSAVYLCASSLTQNNNQPQHFGDGTRLSIL.

The CDR3 DNA reads as TGCGCCAGCAGCTTGGTTGGGGGGGAGGCCGTCGAGGCGCAGTATTTT. This encodes CASSLVGGEAVEAQYF. This chain connects TRBV5-1 to TRBJ2-3; 7 bases are a match to TRBD2. The CDR3 has 16 amino acids. Germline V gene lookup returns CDR1 SGHRS and CDR2 YFSETQ. Losses at the gene ends were 0 bases for V and 10 bases for J; bases not matched to a gene: 14.

The chain recombines TRBV28 with TRBJ2-3; 10 nucleotides agree with TRBD1. Germline CDR1 and CDR2: MDHEN and SYDVKM. The CDR3 sequence is 16 residues long. With V trimmed by 5 bases and J by 5 bases, 10 bases remained unmatched. This chain's CDR3 is CASSTAGQGSGDTQYF. Written as DNA, the CDR3 is TGTGCCAGCAGTACCGCGGGACAGGGGTCTGGAGATACGCAGTATTTT.

The chain combines TRBV5-8 with TRBJ2-3; 7 bases fit TRBD2. J was trimmed by 6 bases and V by 4 bases; bases with no gene match: 11. The CDR3 totals 15 residues. Germline assignment: CDR1 SGHTS and CDR2 YDEGEE. The CDR3 here is CASSRGTTGWDTQYF. CDR3 DNA sequence: TGTGCCAGCAGCCGCGGGACTACGGGTTGGGATACGCAGTATTTT.

The V and J genes are TRBV19 and TRBJ2-3, with 7 bases identical to TRBD2. Germline V gives CDR1 LNHDA, CDR2 SQIVND (reference sequence). After removal of 3 bases from V and 5 bases from J, the junction contained 11 bases not matched to a gene. The CDR3 spans 16 residues. The CDR3 DNA is TGTGCCAGTAGTATCCGGCGGGAGAGGGTTAAAGATACGCAGTATTTT. Translating it yields CASSIRRERVKDTQYF.

This clone was detected only once. The rearrangement uses TRBV7-8 and TRBJ2-6; D possibly corresponds to TRBD1 (6 bases). CDR3 length equals 18 residues. CDR1 and CDR2 from the germline V gene are SGHVS and FQNEAQ. Trimming removed 3 bases at V and 1 base at J, with 16 bases between. Here the CDR3 reads CASSLATGFGSGANVLTF. In nucleotides, the CDR3 is TGTGCCAGCAGCTTGGCGACAGGATTCGGTTCTGGGGCCAACGTCCTGACTTTC.

V is TRBV30 and J is TRBJ2-2; D might be TRBD1 (5 bases). Trimming took 4 bases from V and 3 from J, leaving 15 bases between them. Germline V CDR1 and CDR2: GTSNPN, SVGIG (reference sequence). This CDR3 contains 15 residues. CDR3 in DNA: TGTGCCTGGAAGGTGGGGCGCAGAGACACCGGGGAGCTGTTTTTT. This gives the protein CAWKVGRRDTGELFF.

The CDR3 reads CASSIDRTGGQPQHF. Here the CDR3 DNA reads TGTGCCAGTAGTATAGACCGGACAGGAGGGCAGCCCCAGCATTTT. V gene TRBV19 combines with J gene TRBJ1-5; TRBD1 matches at 7 bases. The CDR3 spans 15 residues. Looked up from germline, CDR1 is LNHDA and CDR2 is SQIVND (reference sequence). V shed 0 bases, J shed 7 bases, and the junction held 6 bases outside the gene matches.

The chain recombines TRBV6-5 with TRBJ2-5; D unclear. Germline V gene lookup returns CDR1 MNHEY and CDR2 SVGAGI. CDR3 size: 14 residues. Between the trimmed V and J ends, which lost 5 bases and 2 bases, there was a span of 12 bases. CDR3 residues: CASSPVGPQETQYF. The CDR3 nucleotides read TGTGCCAGCAGTCCCGTGGGCCCTCAAGAGACCCAGTACTTC.

This clone was found once. The chain couples TRBV4-1 to TRBJ1-1; 10 bases are a match to TRBD1. Germline lookup yields CDR1 MGHRA and CDR2 YSYEKL. CDR3 length: 16 amino acids. The J segment lost 3 bases and the V segment lost 8 bases, leaving 12 bases of the junction unmatched. This CDR3 is CASRPLSGTGDTEAFF. DNA for the CDR3: TGCGCCAGCCGCCCGTTATCAGGGACAGGGGACACTGAAGCTTTCTTT.

This chain uses TRBV15 with TRBJ2-1, with TRBD2 matching 7 bases. CDR1 is LNHNV and CDR2 is YYDKDF in the germline V gene (reference sequence). Unmatched junction bases numbered 9, after V lost 1 base and J lost 0 bases. This CDR3 region has 18 residues. The CDR3 nucleotides are TGTGCCACCAGCAGAGTGATCATGAGGGAGGGCTCCTACAATGAGCAGTTCTTC. Translating gives CATSRVIMREGSYNEQFF.

V and J are TRBV27 and TRBJ2-7, with D possibly TRBD1 on 6 matching bases. Germline CDR1 and CDR2: MNHEY and SMNVEV (reference sequence). The CDR3 spans 10 residues. Trimming removed 9 bases at V and 6 bases at J, with 9 bases between. CDR3 DNA sequence: TGTGCCAGACAGGGAGTCGAGCAGTACTTC. This sequence encodes CARQGVEQYF.

The chain joins TRBV6-5 to TRBJ2-2; D is unclear. Germline-derived CDR1 and CDR2 are MNHEY and SVGAGI. This CDR3 spans 11 amino acids. V lost 8 bases to trimming and J lost 9 bases, with 10 bases between them. The CDR3 nucleotides are TGTGCCAGCTATTCGTTCCGGGAGCTGTTTTTT. Amino acids: CASYSFRELFF.

V usage is TRBV7-9 and J usage is TRBJ2-7; a possible D gene is TRBD2 (6 bases). Germline values: CDR1 SEHNR, CDR2 FQNEAQ (reference sequence). The CDR3 contains 15 residues. Trimming pared 5 bases from V and 6 bases from J, leaving 20 bases between. CDR3 sequence reads: CASSLNPGGKSEQYF. The CDR3 bases are TGTGCCAGCAGCCTAAACCCCGGGGGTAAATCCGAGCAGTACTTC.

The table lists this clone with a few counts. The chain joins TRBV5-8 to TRBJ2-2, with TRBD2 matching 14 bases. CDR1 and CDR2 from the germline V gene are SGHTS and YDEGEE. Trimming took 4 bases from V and 3 from J; bases not matched to a gene: 5. This CDR3 has 17 residues. The chain's CDR3 is CASSVGGLAGDTGELFF. CDR3 nucleotide sequence: TGTGCCAGCAGCGTGGGGGGACTAGCGGGAGACACCGGGGAGCTGTTTTTT. Based on the CDR3 plus reference TRBV5-8 and TRBJ2-2, the full variable domain is EAGVTQSPTHLIKTRGQQATLRCSPISGHTSVYWYQQALGLGLQFLLWYDEGEERNRGNFPPRFSGRQFPNYSSELNVNALELEDSALYLCASSVGGLAGDTGELFFGEGSRLTVL.

This chain links TRBV7-8 with TRBJ1-1, with D possibly matching TRBD1 (5 bases). V shed 1 base and J shed 4 bases, with 10 bases lying between them. This CDR3 is 14 amino acids long. CDR1 and CDR2 (germline): SGHVS, FQNEAQ. The CDR3 region has the DNA TGTGCCAGCAGCTTAGTCCGTAGGGGCACTGAAGCTTTCTTT. It specifies CASSLVRRGTEAFF.

The chain recombines TRBV19 with TRBJ1-2, with D maybe TRBD1 (5 bases). From germline, CDR1 is LNHDA and CDR2 SQIVND (reference sequence). V was pared by 3 bases and J by 5 bases, with 10 bases between. The CDR3 loop spans 13 amino acids. The chain's CDR3 is CASSMGQGYGYTF. The CDR3 region has the DNA TGTGCCAGTAGTATGGGTCAGGGATATGGCTACACCTTC.

The chain carries TRBV7-6 and TRBJ2-7, with TRBD2 matching over 10 bases. Germline trimming cut 5 bases from V and 2 bases from J; bases unmatched to any gene: 3. The CDR3 has 14 amino acids. Germline V gives CDR1 SGHVS, CDR2 FNYEAQ. This chain's CDR3 is CASSRTSGTYEQYV. In DNA form, the CDR3 reads TGTGCCAGCAGCCGGACTAGCGGTACCTACGAGCAGTACGTC.

The J gene is TRBJ1-4, the V gene TRBV28, with TRBD1 matching 9 bases. The CDR3 totals 15 residues. Trimming took 6 bases from V and 8 from J; bases not matched to a gene: 10. Germline V gene lookup returns CDR1 MDHEN and CDR2 SYDVKM. The DNA for the CDR3 is TGTGCCAGCAGATCCCCGGGACAGGGCCAAGAAAAACTGTTTTTT. Amino acids: CASRSPGQGQEKLFF.

This clone occurred once. This CDR3 reads CASSAPGYFRGAFF. In DNA, the CDR3 is TGTGCCAGCAGTGCCCCCGGCTACTTTCGGGGGGCTTTCTTT. The chain carries TRBV25-1 and TRBJ1-1; TRBD1 is a possible D gene (5 bases). Trimming cost V 4 bases and J 11 bases, with 20 bases left between them. The CDR3 sequence is 14 residues long. CDR1 and CDR2 from the germline V gene are MGHDK and SYGVNS.

This chain links TRBV4-3 with TRBJ2-7; 7 nucleotides line up with TRBD1. Trimming at V came to 1 base and at J to 3 bases, leaving 9 bases not matched to a gene. Germline V gene lookup returns CDR1 LGHNA and CDR2 YSLEER. CDR3 length equals 16 residues. The CDR3 sequence: CASSQALGDSDYEQYF. The CDR3 DNA reads TGCGCCAGCAGCCAAGCTCTTGGGGACAGCGACTACGAGCAGTACTTC.

This chain connects TRBV27 to TRBJ1-4; D remains ambiguous. V gave up 2 bases and J gave up 7 bases, with 14 bases separating them. CDR3 size: 15 residues. The germline gives CDR1 MNHEY, CDR2 SMNVEV (reference sequence). As DNA, the CDR3 is TGTGCCAGCAGTTTAATGCGGGGATGGGTTGAAAAACTGTTTTTT. Translation: CASSLMRGWVEKLFF.

This clone was observed a handful of times. The same CDR3 also results from other DNA sequences found in this sample. The chain joins TRBV19 to TRBJ2-7; tentative D call: TRBD1 (5 bases). Trimming stripped 8 bases from V and 2 bases from J, with 16 bases between. The CDR3 extends over 14 amino acids. Germline CDR1 LNHDA, CDR2 SQIVND (reference sequence). The CDR3 spells CASSDLDRTYEQYF. CDR3 nucleotide sequence: TGTGCCAGTTCTGACCTCGACAGAACCTACGAGCAGTACTTC.